These T cell receptor beta chains were read from a single sample in a study of OX40 agonist ivuxolimab in advanced cancers. Clones were sequenced by immunoSEQ multiplex PCR, and TCRdb holds only the in-frame ones, with some missing. The sample includes about 18,000 clones, roughly 88% of them seen just once. Sequencing was performed on CD4+ or CD8+ T cells sorted from blood, taken in a trial of the OX40 agonist ivuxolimab. These TCRs come from an adult with an advanced solid tumor such as melanoma, head and neck, liver or kidney cancer. The conserved cysteine and the conserved F or W are not part of the CDR3 here. Each record gives: V gene, CDR3 protein.

v_gene: TRBV5-6; CDR3aa: ASSLEEGLDGYT
v_gene: TRBV19; CDR3aa: ASSLYHRTFSLGLAGGPSSEQY
v_gene: TRBV18; CDR3aa: ASSPLGLAGNEQF
v_gene: TRBV4-2; CDR3aa: ASSQGAEADTQY
v_gene: TRBV9; CDR3aa: ASSVGTDTQY
v_gene: TRBV21-1; CDR3aa: ASRTPQSEKLF
v_gene: TRBV27; CDR3aa: ASSALTAGATTDTQY
v_gene: TRBV6-5; CDR3aa: ASSSGQGYEQY
v_gene: TRBV5-1; CDR3aa: ASSLGTGTYEQY
v_gene: TRBV5-5; CDR3aa: ASSSNLRGSYNEQF
v_gene: TRBV10-3; CDR3aa: ATQDQPSYGYT
v_gene: TRBV29-1; CDR3aa: SVEVVLQGGGEQF
v_gene: TRBV2; CDR3aa: ASSDRQGGNQPQH
v_gene: TRBV27; CDR3aa: ASGEGSGRGSETQY
v_gene: TRBV28; CDR3aa: ASSNTDEKLF
v_gene: TRBV6-5; CDR3aa: ASSEARGYEQY
v_gene: TRBV19; CDR3aa: ASSPTGQALYEQY
v_gene: TRBV5-4; CDR3aa: ASSLGRGNYEQY
v_gene: TRBV28; CDR3aa: ASSFGTSGNYEQF
v_gene: TRBV19; CDR3aa: ASSSGGQGPYEQY
v_gene: TRBV10-2; CDR3aa: ASSNPSEQY
v_gene: TRBV6-6; CDR3aa: ASSTTDTQY
v_gene: TRBV4-1; CDR3aa: ASSQNRDNPYEQY
v_gene: TRBV11-2; CDR3aa: ASSTTTGMNTEAF
v_gene: TRBV9; CDR3aa: ASSGRTTSTDTQY
v_gene: TRBV15; CDR3aa: ATSRDTQGSYGYT
v_gene: TRBV4-1; CDR3aa: ASSLRTGGVI
v_gene: TRBV30; CDR3aa: AWSGGADPVNEQF
v_gene: TRBV6-5; CDR3aa: ASSYTRGLNTEAF
v_gene: TRBV6-5; CDR3aa: ASSTDGTGAYEQY
v_gene: TRBV13; CDR3aa: ASSQSAGFPSYEQY
v_gene: TRBV18; CDR3aa: ASSPGYEQF
v_gene: TRBV2; CDR3aa: ASTLLAGLGDTQY
v_gene: TRBV5-6; CDR3aa: ASSLGPYNEQF
v_gene: TRBV7-3; CDR3aa: ASSLTGTEAF
v_gene: TRBV28; CDR3aa: ASSLIDTQY
v_gene: TRBV2; CDR3aa: ASSGSSGGSTDTQY
v_gene: TRBV6-5; CDR3aa: ASSRISGGNYEQY
v_gene: TRBV15; CDR3aa: ATSRFSGGYEQY
v_gene: TRBV7-9; CDR3aa: ASSPRDGSYEQY